What follows are 32 T cell receptor beta chains derived from one specimen sequenced in a study of a mutant IDH1 vaccine in newly diagnosed glioma. Assay used: immunoSEQ multiplex PCR; TCRdb lists only in-frame clones, some missing. This table holds fewer than 100,000 clones, around 90% found once. The time point here: baseline, week 1 (first vaccination visit). Treatment of the sample: pre-vaccination baseline after standard-of-care therapy. Sample: PBMCs, taken from a glioma patient treated with radiotherapy, temozolomide or both. The origin of the receptors is a woman aged 45-65 years with glioma.

V is TRBV2 and J is TRBJ1-3; D might be TRBD1 (5 bases). In germline, CDR1 is SNHLY, CDR2 FYNNEI. This CDR3 is built from 15 residues. V lost 2 bases to trimming and J lost 1 base, with 9 bases between them. The CDR3 is CASSEKGTSGNTIYF. The CDR3 DNA is TGTGCCAGCAGTGAAAAGGGGACGTCTGGAAACACCATATATTTT. Based on the CDR3 plus reference TRBV2 and TRBJ1-3, the full variable domain is EPEVTQTPSHQVTQMGQEVILRCVPISNHLYFYWYRQILGQKVEFLVSFYNNEISEKSEIFDDQFSVERPDGSNFTLKIRSTKLEDSAMYFCASSEKGTSGNTIYFGEGSWLTVV.

The rearrangement uses TRBV28 and TRBJ2-2; the match to TRBD1 covers 8 bases. The CDR3 totals 13 residues. CDR1 MDHEN and CDR2 SYDVKM come from the germline V gene. V gave up 6 bases and J gave up 6 bases; unmatched junction bases: 3. CDR3 loop: CASRETGAGELFF. CDR3 nucleotides: TGTGCCAGCAGAGAGACAGGGGCCGGGGAGCTGTTTTTT.

The CDR3 reads CASSPEDGTGELFF. The CDR3 region has the DNA TGCGCCAGCAGCCCCGAGGACGGGACCGGGGAGCTGTTTTTT. This rearrangement joins TRBV5-1 to TRBJ2-2; D is ambiguous. CDR1 and CDR2 (germline): SGHRS, YFSETQ. The germline V and J ends were trimmed by 4 bases and 5 bases, with 12 bases remaining between them. The CDR3 extends over 14 amino acids.

The rearrangement joins TRBV5-1 to TRBJ2-7; 7 nucleotides line up with TRBD2. This CDR3 spans 13 amino acids. Trimming removed 7 bases from V and 6 bases from J; junction bases left unmatched: 10. The germline CDR1 and CDR2 sequences are SGHRS and YFSETQ. The CDR3 nucleotides are TGCGCCAGCTCGGGCGGGAGTGGACCCGAGCAGTACTTC. Amino acids: CASSGGSGPEQYF.

The chain is built from TRBV15 and TRBJ1-2, with 9 bases matching TRBD1. This CDR3 spans 15 amino acids. After removal of 3 bases from V and 8 bases from J, the junction contained 10 bases not matched to a gene. Germline CDR1 LNHNV, CDR2 YYDKDF (reference sequence). The CDR3 spells CATSSRTGANFGYTF. The CDR3 coding sequence is TGTGCCACCAGCAGCCGGACAGGGGCGAACTTCGGCTACACCTTC.

This clone was observed once. The chain uses TRBV10-2 and TRBJ2-2, with D possibly TRBD2 on 5 matching bases. This CDR3 is built from 11 residues. Between the trimmed V and J ends, which lost 8 bases and 10 bases, there was a span of 11 bases. Per germline, CDR1 WSHSY and CDR2 SAAADI. In DNA form, the CDR3 reads TGCGCCAGCCGACTAAATTTGGAGCTGTTTTTT. Its translation is CASRLNLELFF.

The chain uses TRBV18 and TRBJ2-1, with 13 bases matching TRBD2. CDR1 KGHSH and CDR2 LQKENI come from the germline V gene. The J segment lost 3 bases and the V segment lost 0 bases, leaving 5 bases of the junction unmatched. The CDR3 runs to 18 residues. The CDR3 protein is CASSPPGLAGFVYNEQFF. The CDR3 coding sequence is TGTGCCAGCTCACCACCGGGACTAGCGGGATTCGTCTACAATGAGCAGTTCTTC.

The chain couples TRBV6-4 to TRBJ2-3, with D possibly matching TRBD2 (5 bases). The CDR3 has 15 amino acids. In germline, CDR1 is MRHNA, CDR2 SNTAGT. Deletions cut 2 bases from V and 1 base from J, with 10 bases between. The CDR3: CASSDPSGGTDTQYF. The DNA for the CDR3 is TGTGCCAGCAGTGACCCCTCCGGGGGCACAGATACGCAGTATTTT.

This clone has a single count. The genes are TRBV28 and TRBJ2-1; 7 nucleotides agree with TRBD1. Germline loops: CDR1 MDHEN, CDR2 SYDVKM. This CDR3 contains 15 residues. The trim removed 5 bases at V and 4 bases at J, leaving 8 bases unmatched. CDR3 DNA sequence: TGTGCCAGCAGTAACCGGGACAGAGGATACAATGAGCAGTTCTTC. Encoded protein: CASSNRDRGYNEQFF.

This clone was detected once. The chain uses TRBV5-1 and TRBJ2-7, with no clear D. This CDR3 has 13 residues. Germline-derived CDR1 and CDR2 are SGHRS and YFSETQ. Trimming removed 0 bases from V and 5 bases from J, with 9 bases in between. The CDR3: CASSLEPRDEQYF. Written as DNA, the CDR3 is TGCGCCAGCAGCTTGGAACCCCGCGACGAGCAGTACTTC.

The V call is TRBV30, the J call TRBJ1-6; D is ambiguous. The V and J ends lost 2 bases and 8 bases respectively, with 7 bases between them. In germline, CDR1 is GTSNPN, CDR2 SVGIG (reference sequence). The CDR3 covers 12 residues. The chain's CDR3 is CAWSRRDSPLHF. CDR3 nucleotide sequence: TGTGCCTGGAGTCGGAGGGATTCACCCCTCCACTTT.

This rearrangement joins TRBV5-6 to TRBJ2-7; D gene uncertain. The germline V and J ends were trimmed by 0 bases and 0 bases, with 10 bases remaining between them. The CDR3 covers 15 residues. Germline V gives CDR1 SGHDT, CDR2 YYEEEE. CDR3 sequence reads: CASSLARRSSYEQYF. DNA of the CDR3: TGTGCCAGCAGCTTGGCCCGAAGGAGCTCCTACGAGCAGTACTTC.

The gene calls are TRBV5-1 and TRBJ2-1, with 7 bases that match TRBD1. Germline CDR1 reads SGHRS; CDR2 reads YFSETQ. The junction had 4 bases not matched to a gene; V was cut back by 3 bases and J by 10 bases. CDR3 length: 12 amino acids. The CDR3 reads CASSSTGVEQFF. The CDR3 DNA is TGCGCCAGCAGCTCCACAGGGGTCGAGCAGTTCTTC.

This chain joins TRBV28 and TRBJ2-7; TRBD2 matches 8 bases. The germline V gene encodes CDR1 MDHEN and CDR2 SYDVKM. Germline trimming cut 3 bases from V and 4 bases from J; bases unmatched to any gene: 11. The CDR3 is 16 amino acids. DNA of the CDR3: TGTGCCAGCAGTTTCGACGCCCGGGAGGGCCTATACGAGCAGTACTTC. Amino acids: CASSFDAREGLYEQYF.

This chain links TRBV7-3 with TRBJ2-5; 8 bases line up with TRBD2. Germline loops: CDR1 SGHTA, CDR2 FQGTGA. This CDR3 has 15 residues. With 5 bases clipped from V and 0 bases from J, the junction kept 5 bases outside the gene matches. As DNA, the CDR3 is TGTGCCAGCAGCGCAGTAGCGGGAAACCAAGAGACCCAGTACTTC. Translated: CASSAVAGNQETQYF.

The rearrangement uses TRBV19 and TRBJ1-5; D is undetermined. The CDR3 consists of 13 residues. Germline lookup yields CDR1 LNHDA and CDR2 SQIVND (reference sequence). V was trimmed by 4 bases and J by 5 bases, leaving 9 bases between them. The CDR3 DNA reads TGTGCCAGTAGTACCTTAAGGGATCAGCCCCAGCATTTT. Amino acids: CASSTLRDQPQHF.

V gene TRBV5-1 combines with J gene TRBJ2-3, with 7 bases matching TRBD2. V gave up 0 bases and J gave up 2 bases; unmatched junction bases: 3. The CDR3 length is 15 residues. Germline V CDR1 and CDR2: SGHRS, YFSETQ. The CDR3 DNA reads TGCGCCAGCAGCTTGGCTAGCGGAAACACAGATACGCAGTATTTT. This gives the protein CASSLASGNTDTQYF.

The V call is TRBV10-2, the J call TRBJ1-3; D is unresolved. Germline CDR1 reads WSHSY; CDR2 reads SAAADI. The CDR3 contains 13 residues. The V end was cut by 6 bases, the J end by 0 bases, with 6 bases between. The CDR3 reads CASSDNSGNTIYF. The CDR3 nucleotides read TGCGCCAGCAGCGACAACTCTGGAAACACCATATATTTT.

The CDR3 sequence is CASSPSLGGEQYF. DNA of the CDR3: TGTGCCAGCTCACCCTCACTTGGCGGCGAGCAGTACTTC. The chain has TRBV18 and TRBJ2-7; the D is unclear. V was pared by 3 bases and J by 6 bases, with 12 bases between. The CDR3 has 13 residues. From germline, CDR1 is KGHSH and CDR2 LQKENI.

V is TRBV9 and J is TRBJ2-3, with a possible D match to TRBD2 (6 bases). Trimming cost V 2 bases and J 3 bases, with 13 bases left between them. Germline loops: CDR1 SGDLS, CDR2 YYNGEE. The length of the CDR3 is 15 residues. CDR3 nucleotides: TGTGCCAGCAGCGTGGTGGACTACCGAACAGATACGCAGTATTTT. Its translation: CASSVVDYRTDTQYF.

For the CDR3, the DNA is TGTGCCAGCAGCGTAGGAGGGCTAGCGGGAGAGTACGAGCAGTACTTC. This encodes CASSVGGLAGEYEQYF. This sequence joins TRBV9 and TRBJ2-7; 10 bases map to TRBD2. Per the germline V gene, CDR1 is SGDLS and CDR2 is YYNGEE. J was trimmed by 4 bases and V by 0 bases; bases with no gene match: 7. This CDR3 has 16 amino acids.

The chain is built from TRBV7-9 and TRBJ2-7, with 9 nucleotides matching TRBD1. This CDR3 is 17 amino acids long. Trimming cost V 8 bases and J 0 bases; bases outside gene matches: 14. Germline CDR1 reads SEHNR; CDR2 reads FQNEAQ (reference sequence). CDR3 region: CASAKPQGTGSSYEQYF. Written as DNA, the CDR3 is TGTGCCAGCGCTAAGCCCCAGGGGACAGGGAGCTCCTACGAGCAGTACTTC.

The CDR3 coding sequence is TGTGCCAGCAGCTCCCCCGAGGACAGGGTCTCCCCCTACGAGCAGTACTTC. Its protein product is CASSSPEDRVSPYEQYF. The gene calls are TRBV7-9 and TRBJ2-7; 8 nucleotides agree with TRBD1. CDR3 size: 17 residues. V shed 4 bases, J shed 2 bases, and the junction held 13 bases outside the gene matches. The germline V gene encodes CDR1 SEHNR and CDR2 FQNEAQ (reference sequence).

The V and J genes are TRBV7-9 and TRBJ2-1, with D perhaps given as TRBD1 or TRBD2 (5 bases each). Germline CDR1 and CDR2: SEHNR and FQNEAQ (reference sequence). The CDR3 runs 17 residues. Between the trimmed V and J ends, which lost 4 bases and 7 bases, there was a span of 23 bases. CDR3 sequence: CASSSLDWGLELNEQFF. DNA of the CDR3: TGTGCCAGCAGCTCCCTGGACTGGGGCTTGGAGTTGAATGAGCAGTTCTTC.

This rearrangement joins TRBV10-3 to TRBJ1-2; no firm D call. Germline V gene sequence: CDR1 ENHRY, CDR2 SYGVKD. This CDR3 has 12 amino acids. V lost 7 bases, J lost 4 bases, and 10 bases lay in between. The CDR3 sequence: CAINGETYGYTF. The DNA of the CDR3 is TGTGCCATCAATGGGGAGACCTATGGCTACACCTTC.

V gene TRBV19 combines with J gene TRBJ2-5; 8 positions agree with TRBD2. This CDR3 is built from 14 residues. The junction had 3 bases not matched to a gene; V was cut back by 1 base and J by 5 bases. Germline CDR1 LNHDA, CDR2 SQIVND (reference sequence). The chain's CDR3 is CASSIAGGLETQYF. The CDR3 DNA follows: TGTGCCAGTAGTATAGCGGGAGGGCTGGAGACCCAGTACTTC.

In regard to this clone: The sample carries other DNA sequences with the same CDR3. The chain carries TRBV6-6 and TRBJ2-2; the D is unclear. The germline gives CDR1 MNHNY, CDR2 SVGAGI (reference sequence). This CDR3 comprises 14 residues. The V end was cut by 0 bases, the J end by 0 bases, with 2 bases between. The CDR3 coding sequence is TGTGCCAGCAGTTACTCTACGAACACCGGGGAGCTGTTTTTT. It is translated as CASSYSTNTGELFF.

The rearrangement joins TRBV13 to TRBJ2-7; 8 bases map to TRBD2. CDR3 length equals 16 residues. The V gene end was trimmed by 4 bases and the J gene end by 6 bases; junction bases not matched to a gene: 14. In germline, CDR1 is PRHDT, CDR2 FYEKMQ (reference sequence). The DNA of the CDR3 is TGTGCCAGCAGCTCCCCCTTGACTAGCGCGACGGGCGAGCAGTACTTC. Translating it yields CASSSPLTSATGEQYF. The full variable domain, completed using reference TRBV13 and TRBJ2-7, is AAGVIQSPRHLIKEKRETATLKCYPIPRHDTVYWYQQGPGQDPQFLISFYEKMQSDKGSIPDRFSAQQFSDYHSELNMSSLELGDSALYFCASSSPLTSATGEQYFGPGTRLTVT.

The table lists this clone with a count of one. The chain is built from TRBV6-5 and TRBJ2-7; possibly TRBD2 for D (6 bases). This CDR3 is 14 amino acids long. The V gene lost 4 bases and the J gene lost 4 bases, with 14 bases spanning the gap. CDR1 is MNHEY, CDR2 SVGAGI, per germline. The CDR3 spells CASSFGLSAYEQYF. In nucleotides, the CDR3 is TGTGCCAGCAGTTTTGGACTATCAGCTTACGAGCAGTACTTC.

This rearrangement joins TRBV6-4 to TRBJ1-2, with TRBD1 matching 8 bases. The V gene's germline CDR1 is MRHNA and CDR2 SNTAGT. V was clipped by 0 bases and J by 4 bases; unmatched bases: 4. This CDR3 has 15 residues. CDR3 nucleotide sequence: TGTGCCAGCAGTGACTCAGGACAGGGCGCCTATGGCTACACCTTC. This encodes CASSDSGQGAYGYTF.

The chain has TRBV27 and TRBJ2-7; 8 nucleotides match TRBD1. In germline, CDR1 is MNHEY, CDR2 SMNVEV (reference sequence). This CDR3 has 13 amino acids. The V gene end was trimmed by 7 bases and the J gene end by 6 bases; junction bases not matched to a gene: 8. CDR3 coding DNA: TGTGCCAGCATCGGACAGGGAACCCTCGAGCAGTACTTC. Its translation is CASIGQGTLEQYF.

V and J are TRBV27 and TRBJ2-1; 8 bases map to TRBD1. J gave up 6 bases and V 1 base, and 8 bases lay outside the gene matches. CDR1 MNHEY and CDR2 SMNVEV come from the germline V gene (reference sequence). This CDR3 is built from 16 residues. CDR3: CASSLFWGQVFNEQFF. The CDR3 DNA reads as TGTGCCAGCAGTTTATTTTGGGGACAGGTTTTCAATGAGCAGTTCTTC.